The sequence of this T cell receptor beta chain was determined in a study of shared clonotypes between healthy human individuals. In the naive CD8 group, cells lacked CD45RO and were positively selected for CCR7, so terminally differentiated effector memory CD45RA+ cells were left out. Produced via immunoSEQ multiplex PCR; TCRdb's table is partial and in-frame only. The data contain 2 million to 2.5 million clones, just over 90% of them singletons. V was pared by 4 bases and J by 3 bases, with 10 bases between. Germline CDR1 is MDHEN and CDR2 is SYDVKM. The CDR3 totals 13 residues. Source material: naive CD8+ T cells from PBMCs. This rearrangement joins TRBV28 to TRBJ2-7, with D tentatively TRBD1 (6 bases). The clonotype comes from a man in his late teens or twenties in good health. Some clones in this sample may be carry-over from other donors' samples. In nucleotides, the CDR3 is TGTGCCAGCAGTTGGACAGTTTACTACGAGCAGTACTTC. This translates into CASSWTVYYEQYF.